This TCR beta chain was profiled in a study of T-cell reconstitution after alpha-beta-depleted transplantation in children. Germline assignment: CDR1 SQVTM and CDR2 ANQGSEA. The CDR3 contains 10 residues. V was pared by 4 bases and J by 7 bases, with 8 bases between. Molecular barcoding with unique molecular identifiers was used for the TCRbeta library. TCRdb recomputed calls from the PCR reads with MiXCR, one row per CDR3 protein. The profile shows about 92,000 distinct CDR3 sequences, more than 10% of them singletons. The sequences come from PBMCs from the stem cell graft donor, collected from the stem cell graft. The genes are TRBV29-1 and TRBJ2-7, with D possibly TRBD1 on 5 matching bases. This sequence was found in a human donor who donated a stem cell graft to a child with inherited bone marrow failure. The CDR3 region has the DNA TGCAGCGTTGCAGGGCCGGAGCAGTACTTC. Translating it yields CSVAGPEQYF.